What follows are 18 T cell receptor beta chains derived from one specimen sequenced in a study of blood T cell repertoires in COVID-19. TCRdb's table, derived via immunoSEQ multiplex PCR, lists solely in-frame clones and lacks some. The data contain around 160,000 clones, around four fifths of them singletons. Material for sequencing was peripheral blood. Receptors originate from a woman over 75 with acute or convalescent COVID-19.

This sequence joins TRBV4-1 and TRBJ1-1; D remains ambiguous. V lost 1 base, J lost 1 base, and 13 bases lay in between. This CDR3 is 16 amino acids long. Germline V gene lookup returns CDR1 MGHRA and CDR2 YSYEKL. The CDR3 spells CASSQVDSGWNTEAFF. The DNA for the CDR3 is TGCGCCAGCAGCCAAGTCGATTCCGGGTGGAACACTGAAGCTTTCTTT.

The chain combines TRBV7-8 with TRBJ1-6, with TRBD1 matching over 9 bases. V lost 5 bases, J lost 3 bases, and 8 bases stayed unmatched. CDR1 and CDR2 from the germline V gene are SGHVS and FQNEAQ. The CDR3 totals 17 residues. This CDR3 reads CASSKPRDRDYNSPLHF. DNA for the CDR3: TGTGCCAGCAGCAAGCCTCGGGACAGGGACTATAATTCACCCCTCCACTTT.

This chain joins TRBV5-1 and TRBJ1-3; D gene unclear. Looked up from germline, CDR1 is SGHRS and CDR2 is YFSETQ. V lost 0 bases and J lost 4, with 11 bases in between. This CDR3 has 15 residues. CDR3 DNA: TGCGCCAGCAGCTTGGCCGCAGGCTCCGGAAACACCATATATTTT. The encoded protein is CASSLAAGSGNTIYF.

The chain combines TRBV5-1 with TRBJ2-2, with 8 bases lining up with TRBD1. Germline lookup yields CDR1 SGHRS and CDR2 YFSETQ. The CDR3 is made up of 16 amino acids. J gave up 3 bases and V 2 bases, and 6 bases lay outside the gene matches. This CDR3 reads CASSFFGQGDTGELFF. The CDR3 DNA sequence: TGCGCCAGCAGCTTCTTCGGACAGGGTGACACCGGGGAGCTGTTTTTT.

The chain has TRBV7-9 and TRBJ2-3; the match to TRBD2 covers 8 bases. The J segment lost 1 base and the V segment lost 5 bases, leaving 8 bases of the junction unmatched. Germline V lookup: CDR1 SEHNR, CDR2 FQNEAQ (reference sequence). CDR3 length: 16 residues. CDR3 amino acids: CASSSWNGGGTDTQYF. The CDR3 DNA follows: TGTGCCAGCAGCAGTTGGAACGGGGGGGGCACAGATACGCAGTATTTT. Using reference TRBV7-9 and TRBJ2-3 for the parts outside the CDR3, the full variable domain is DTGVSQNPRHKITKRGQNVTFRCDPISEHNRLYWYRQTLGQGPEFLTYFQNEAQLEKSRLLSDRFSAERPKGSFSTLEIQRTEQGDSAMYLCASSSWNGGGTDTQYFGPGTRLTVL.

This clone was seen a handful of times. The genes are TRBV6-6 and TRBJ1-1, with D possibly TRBD1 on 6 matching bases. This CDR3 has 14 residues. Germline assignment: CDR1 MNHNY and CDR2 SVGAGI (reference sequence). Trimming left V 6 bases short and J 4 bases short, with 15 bases between. DNA of the CDR3: TGTGCCAGCAGCCACGGGCAGGGGAGCACTGAAGCTTTCTTT. Its translation is CASSHGQGSTEAFF.

This clone was recorded only once. This rearrangement joins TRBV6-5 to TRBJ2-5, with a tentative D call TRBD1 (6 bases). The germline CDR1 and CDR2 sequences are MNHEY and SVGAGI. The CDR3 has 14 amino acids. V was pared by 10 bases and J by 5 bases, with 20 bases between. The CDR3 is CATSIAGARETQYF. DNA for the CDR3: TGTGCCACCAGCATAGCAGGGGCGAGGGAGACCCAGTACTTC.

The gene calls are TRBV6-4 and TRBJ2-7, with 7 bases that match TRBD2. The CDR3 is 17 amino acids. The ends lost 2 bases at V and 3 bases at J; junction bases unmatched: 13. The germline gives CDR1 MRHNA, CDR2 SNTAGT. The CDR3 loop reads CASSDPTLAYLHYEQYF. The CDR3 nucleotides are TGTGCCAGCAGTGACCCAACACTAGCGTACTTGCACTACGAGCAGTACTTC.

The rearrangement uses TRBV4-2 and TRBJ1-2; the D is unclear. Trimming shortened V by 0 bases and J by 7 bases, and 12 bases separated the two germline ends. CDR1 is LGHNA and CDR2 is YNFKEQ in the germline V gene. The CDR3 covers 14 residues. The CDR3: CASSQDAAFGGYTF. Here the CDR3 DNA reads TGTGCCAGCAGCCAAGACGCGGCGTTCGGTGGCTACACCTTC.

This chain links TRBV29-1 with TRBJ1-1; D uncertain. The CDR3 sequence is 12 residues long. CDR1 and CDR2 (germline): SQVTM, ANQGSEA. With 3 bases removed from V and 2 bases from J, the gap between germline ends came to 7 bases. The CDR3 nucleotides are TGCAGCGTTGACCGCAGTAACACTGAAGCTTTCTTT. The encoded protein is CSVDRSNTEAFF. The full variable domain, in which reference TRBV29-1 and TRBJ1-1 provide the parts outside the CDR3, is SAVISQKPSRDICQRGTSLTIQCQVDSQVTMMFWYRQQPGQSLTLIATANQGSEATYESGFVIDKFPISRPNLTFSTLTVSNMSPEDSSIYLCSVDRSNTEAFFGQGTRLTVV.

The chain has TRBV9 and TRBJ1-2, with TRBD1 as a possible D gene (5 bases). V shed 7 bases and J shed 8 bases, with 18 bases lying between them. Germline values: CDR1 SGDLS, CDR2 YYNGEE. The CDR3 loop spans 13 amino acids. CDR3 sequence: CASGREGINGYTF. CDR3 DNA: TGTGCCAGCGGGCGGGAGGGGATAAACGGCTACACCTTC. Complete variable domain (other parts from reference TRBV9 and TRBJ1-2): DSGVTQTPKHLITATGQRVTLRCSPRSGDLSVYWYQQSLDQGLQFLIQYYNGEERAKGNILERFSAQQFPDLHSELNLSSLELGDSALYFCASGREGINGYTFGSGTRLTVV.

The rearrangement joins TRBV3-1 (or the pseudogene TRBV3-2) to TRBJ2-3; 10 bases match TRBD2. Germline CDR1 is LGHDT and CDR2 is YNNKEL (reference sequence). The CDR3 covers 18 residues. The junction had 11 bases not matched to a gene; V was cut back by 5 bases and J by 0 bases. In DNA form, the CDR3 reads TGTGCCAGCAGCAGACTAGCGGGTGGGGGTACGAGCACAGATACGCAGTATTTT. As protein: CASSRLAGGGTSTDTQYF.

The chain is built from TRBV10-1 and TRBJ2-7, with D hard to call. The CDR3 is made up of 14 amino acids. Trimming took off 0 bases at V and 3 bases at J, with 9 bases between the two ends. Germline V gene data show CDR1 as WNHNN and CDR2 as SYGVQD (reference sequence). The CDR3 DNA reads as TGCGCCAGCAGTGAGTCGGTTGCAGACTACGAGCAGTACTTC. Its protein is CASSESVADYEQYF.

The chain recombines TRBV27 with TRBJ2-3; 9 positions agree with TRBD2. Germline lookup yields CDR1 MNHEY and CDR2 SMNVEV (reference sequence). The CDR3 is made up of 16 amino acids. V lost 4 bases to trimming and J lost 5 bases; unmatched junction nucleotides: 10. CDR3 DNA: TGTGCCAGCAGTTATCGGACTAGCGTGTCGGGAGATACGCAGTATTTT. It specifies CASSYRTSVSGDTQYF.

This clone has more than one count but fewer than ten. This chain uses TRBV7-6 with TRBJ1-5; D gene ambiguous. The germline V gene encodes CDR1 SGHVS and CDR2 FNYEAQ. This CDR3 spans 16 amino acids. The ends were cut back, 1 base at V and 0 bases at J, with 10 bases in the middle. The chain's CDR3 is CASSLEAQDSNQPQHF. CDR3 sequence (DNA): TGTGCCAGCAGCTTAGAAGCTCAAGATAGCAATCAGCCCCAGCATTTT.

Concerning this clone: Other nucleotide sequences in the sample specify the same CDR3. The CDR3 DNA reads as TGTGCCAGCAGACGGGACAGGGGAGCCGGGGAGCTGTTTTTT. Protein: CASRRDRGAGELFF. The rearrangement links TRBV2 to TRBJ2-2; 10 nucleotides align to TRBD1. Germline V gives CDR1 SNHLY, CDR2 FYNNEI. CDR3 length: 14 amino acids. The V and J ends lost 6 bases and 6 bases, in that order; junction bases with no gene match: 4. Based on the CDR3 plus reference TRBV2 and TRBJ2-2, the full variable domain is EPEVTQTPSHQVTQMGQEVILRCVPISNHLYFYWYRQILGQKVEFLVSFYNNEISEKSEIFDDQFSVERPDGSNFTLKIRSTKLEDSAMYFCASRRDRGAGELFFGEGSRLTVL.

The V and J genes are TRBV27 and TRBJ2-7, with D perhaps matching TRBD2 (5 bases). V was clipped by 3 bases and J by 3 bases, with 9 bases between them. This CDR3 spans 13 amino acids. CDR1 and CDR2 from the germline V gene are MNHEY and SMNVEV (reference sequence). The CDR3 spells CASSLSGDYEQYF. CDR3 nucleotides: TGTGCCAGCAGTTTGTCCGGGGACTACGAGCAGTACTTC.

This rearrangement joins TRBV5-6 to TRBJ1-4; a weak D match, TRBD1 (6 bases). CDR1 SGHDT and CDR2 YYEEEE come from the germline V gene. The CDR3 is 16 residues long. Trimming removed 4 bases from V and 4 bases from J, with 17 bases in between. CDR3 sequence: CASSGSLGADNEKLFF. The DNA for the CDR3 is TGTGCCAGCAGCGGGAGTCTGGGGGCCGATAATGAAAAACTGTTTTTT.